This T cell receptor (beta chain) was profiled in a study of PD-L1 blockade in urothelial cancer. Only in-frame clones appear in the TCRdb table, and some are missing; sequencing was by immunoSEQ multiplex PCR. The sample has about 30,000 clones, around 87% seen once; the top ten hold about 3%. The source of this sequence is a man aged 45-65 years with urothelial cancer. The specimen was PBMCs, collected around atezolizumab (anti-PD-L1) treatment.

The CDR3 loop reads CASSPSGGRRYGYTF. The CDR3 region has the DNA TGTGCCAGCAGTCCTTCTGGGGGCCGTCGCTATGGCTACACCTTC. The chain joins TRBV6-5 to TRBJ1-2, with D tentatively TRBD1 (6 bases). This CDR3 is 15 amino acids long. Trimming removed 5 bases from V and 4 bases from J, with 17 bases in between. The germline gives CDR1 MNHEY, CDR2 SVGAGI.